Sequencing of this T cell receptor (beta chain) was carried out in a study of T cell changes during pregnancy in multiple sclerosis. Generated by immunoSEQ multiplex PCR, the TCRdb table keeps only in-frame clones and is missing some. This table holds around 30,000 clones, roughly 90% found once. The CDR3 totals 15 residues. The germline V gene has CDR1 SEHNR and CDR2 FQNEAQ (reference sequence). V lost 8 bases and J lost 0, with 16 bases in between. This chain uses TRBV7-9 with TRBJ1-2, with a weak D call TRBD1 (6 bases). The TCR sequence derives from a female donor with multiple sclerosis, enrolled in a pregnancy study. Sequenced material: CD8+ T cells from peripheral blood mononuclear cells, taken before pregnancy. The CDR3 is CASGTSLKANYGYTF. The CDR3 nucleotides are TGTGCCAGCGGGACAAGTCTCAAAGCTAACTATGGCTACACCTTC.